One T cell receptor (beta chain) is described in this entry. Its target is unknown. This sample is part of a study of cytomegalovirus exposure and HLA in healthy donors. Across the whole study: An analysis done earlier identified approximately 120 million unique TCR beta sequences from 150 million to 200 million T cells. Of about 390 genotyped donors, about 80% grouped in the Caucasian-associated ancestry cluster. Study-level points and caveats: It was reported that the classifier diagnosed cytomegalovirus status with high specificity and sensitivity in both the original and validation cohorts.

Germline CDR1 reads SGHNT; CDR2 reads YYREEE (reference sequence). The CDR3 has 16 amino acids. The germline V and J ends were trimmed by 3 bases and 0 bases, with 13 bases remaining between them. Primers included in the PCR were 60 Vbeta and 13 Jbeta primers. Profiled with immunoSEQ multiplex PCR; TCRdb holds only in-frame clones, not every one. Here the sample spans more than 150,000 clones, approximately 80% being singletons. Sequences were obtained from PBMCs. The source of this sequence is a girl between 10 and 17 years old in good health and CMV-seropositive. This chain joins TRBV5-4 and TRBJ2-1; D is perhaps TRBD2 (6 bases). The CDR3, as DNA: TGTGCCAGCAGCTCCCAATCCGGGAGCTCCTACAATGAGCAGTTCTTC. Encoded protein: CASSSQSGSSYNEQFF. The complete variable domain, with remaining parts taken from reference TRBV5-4 and TRBJ2-1, reads ETGVTQSPTHLIKTRGQQVTLRCSSQSGHNTVSWYQQALGQGPQFIFQYYREEENGRGNFPPRFSGLQFPNYSSELNVNALELDDSALYLCASSSQSGSSYNEQFFGPGTRLTVL.